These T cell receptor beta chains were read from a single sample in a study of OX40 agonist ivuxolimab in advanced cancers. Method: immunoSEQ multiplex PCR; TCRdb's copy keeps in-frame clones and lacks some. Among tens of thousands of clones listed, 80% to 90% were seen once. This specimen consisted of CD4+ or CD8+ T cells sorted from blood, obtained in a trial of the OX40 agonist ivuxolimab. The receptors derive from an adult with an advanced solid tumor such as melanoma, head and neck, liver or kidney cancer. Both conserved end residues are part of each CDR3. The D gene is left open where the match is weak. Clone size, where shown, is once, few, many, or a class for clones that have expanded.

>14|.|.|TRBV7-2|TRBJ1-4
TGTGCCAGCAGCTTAATCGGGGGAGGAGAAAAACTGTTTTTT
CASSLIGGGEKLFF
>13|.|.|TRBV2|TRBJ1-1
TGTGCCAGCAGTGACAATGGGCCTTCTCCGGCTTTCTTT
CASSDNGPSPAFF
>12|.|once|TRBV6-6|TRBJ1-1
TGTGCCAGCATGGGCCGGGGCACTGAAGCTTTCTTT
CASMGRGTEAFF
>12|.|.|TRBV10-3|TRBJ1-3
TGTGCCAGCCTAAGCTCTGGAAACACCATATATTTT
CASLSSGNTIYF
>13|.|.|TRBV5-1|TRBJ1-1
TGCGCCAGCAGTCAGGGACGGAACACTGAAGCTTTCTTT
CASSQGRNTEAFF
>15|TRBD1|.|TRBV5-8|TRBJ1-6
TGTGCCAGCAGCTTGGAGGGGGCGCGGGATTCACCCCTCCACTTT
CASSLEGARDSPLHF
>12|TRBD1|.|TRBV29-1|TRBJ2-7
TGCAGCGTGGTGACAGGGGTCCGCGAGCAGTACTTC
CSVVTGVREQYF
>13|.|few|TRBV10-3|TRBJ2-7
TGTGCCATCAGTGAGCCGGCGACAAACGAGCAGTACTTC
CAISEPATNEQYF
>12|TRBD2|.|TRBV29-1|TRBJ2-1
TGCAGCGCACTAGCGACCTACAATGAGCAGTTCTTC
CSALATYNEQFF
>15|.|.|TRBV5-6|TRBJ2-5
TGTGCCAGCAGGGGATACAGGGTATGGCAAGAGACCCAGTACTTC
CASRGYRVWQETQYF
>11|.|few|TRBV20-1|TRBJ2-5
TGCAGTGCTAGGGAGAAGAGGGCCCAGTACTTC
CSAREKRAQYF
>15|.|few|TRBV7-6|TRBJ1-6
TGTGCCAGCAGCTATCGGGGTAGCTATAATTCACCCCTCCACTTT
CASSYRGSYNSPLHF
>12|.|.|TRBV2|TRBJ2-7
TGTGCCAGCAGTGGGGACACCTACGAGCAGTACTTC
CASSGDTYEQYF
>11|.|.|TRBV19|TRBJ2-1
TGTGCCAGTAGTATGTGGGATGAGCAGTTCTTC
CASSMWDEQFF
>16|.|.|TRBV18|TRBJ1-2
TGTGCCAGCTCACTTCCCGTGTCACGTGTGGTCTATGGCTACACCTTC
CASSLPVSRVVYGYTF
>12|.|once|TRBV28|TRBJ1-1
TGTGCCAGCAGTTTAAGTTTCTCTGAAGCTTTCTTT
CASSLSFSEAFF
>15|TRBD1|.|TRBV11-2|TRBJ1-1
TGTGCCAGCAGCTACAAGACAGGGGGCAGCACTGAAGCTTTCTTT
CASSYKTGGSTEAFF
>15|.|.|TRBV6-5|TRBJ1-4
TGTGCCAGCAAGACAGATTATGCAACTAATGAAAAACTGTTTTTT
CASKTDYATNEKLFF
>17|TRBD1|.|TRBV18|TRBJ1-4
TGTGCCAGCTCATCCGGACAGGGCCGGGGCTTTGGTGAAAAACTGTTTTTT
CASSSGQGRGFGEKLFF
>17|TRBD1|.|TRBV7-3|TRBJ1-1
TGTGCTAGCAGCCCCGCGGGACAGGGGAGGATGAACACTGAAGCTTTCTTT
CASSPAGQGRMNTEAFF
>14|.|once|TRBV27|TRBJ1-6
TGTGCCAGCAGGTTACAGGGCCCTAATTCACCCCTCCACTTT
CASRLQGPNSPLHF